This T cell receptor (beta chain) was identified during a study of T-cell reconstitution after alpha-beta-depleted transplantation in children. Ten or more counts support this clonotype. Unique molecular identifiers were used in preparing the TCRbeta library. One entry per CDR3 protein results from TCRdb running MiXCR on the PCR reads. This sample has 200,000 to 250,000 distinct CDR3 sequences; around 8% occur once, and the top ten carry just under 6.5%. V was pared by 0 bases and J by 2 bases, with 2 bases of the junction left unmatched. The CDR3 spans 17 residues. CDR1 and CDR2 from the germline V gene are SGHRS and YFSETQ.

The J gene is TRBJ2-2, the V gene TRBV5-1, with 12 bases identical to TRBD2. The clonotype was recovered from a male patient aged 10-17 years who had a stem cell transplant for acute lymphoblastic leukemia, so the T cells may come from the graft donor. The specimen was PBMCs, mostly from graft donor cells, collected 180 days after TCRalphabeta/CD19-depleted stem cell transplant. The CDR3 is CASSLGTSGINTGELFF. The CDR3 bases are TGCGCCAGCAGCTTGGGGACTAGCGGGATCAACACCGGGGAGCTGTTTTTT.